A selection of T cell receptor beta chains follows, all from one sample in a study of T cells in Graves' hyperthyroidism and ophthalmopathy. TCRdb processed the multiplex PCR reads anew with MiXCR; each CDR3 protein has one entry. The sample lists about 130,000 distinct CDR3 sequences, over 20% occurring once. The sequencing input was blood. All receptors come from a woman aged 50 to 60 with Graves' hyperthyroidism that later progressed to Graves' ophthalmopathy. Both conserved end residues are part of each CDR3. A D gene is named only where the DNA matches it firmly.

D,J,V,CDR3
TRBD1,TRBJ1-5,TRBV6-1,CASSARSGGNQPQHF
-,TRBJ2-1,TRBV5-4,CASSRTDNEQFF
TRBD2,TRBJ2-1,TRBV3-1,CASTRAGAGYNEQFF
-,TRBJ2-5,TRBV20-1,CSPAPRLETQYF
-,TRBJ2-5,TRBV7-2,CASSLDGGQETQYF
TRBD1,TRBJ1-1,TRBV28,CASSGTGGGNTEAFF
TRBD2,TRBJ2-1,TRBV20-1,CSARDVPGGLGGSYNEQFF
-,TRBJ2-7,TRBV5-1,CASSKAGSYEQYF
-,TRBJ1-2,TRBV20-1,CSASLTATYGYTF
-,TRBJ2-2,TRBV6-2/TRBV6-3,CASTDPFRGTGELFF
-,TRBJ1-2,TRBV6-1,CASRRTETYGYTF
-,TRBJ1-1,TRBV7-2,CASEGLDLGAFF
-,TRBJ2-3,TRBV4-2,CASSATVLTDTQYF
-,TRBJ2-5,TRBV27,CASSRRRGETQYF
TRBD2,TRBJ2-1,TRBV29-1,CSVVASGRHNEQFF
TRBD2,TRBJ2-1,TRBV28,CASSLLRGGPGNNEQFF
TRBD1,TRBJ1-1,TRBV29-1,CSVTYRGLKTEAFF
-,TRBJ2-6,TRBV15,CATSRGPSGANVLTF
-,TRBJ2-5,TRBV25-1,CASSMGGSGQETQYF
TRBD1,TRBJ2-5,TRBV12-3/TRBV12-4,CATSQGARETQYF
TRBD2,TRBJ2-7,TRBV19,CASSIAASGVYEQYF
TRBD2,TRBJ2-3,TRBV11-2,CASSPRPGLAGWADTQYF
-,TRBJ1-4,TRBV3-1,CASSSTGEKLFF
TRBD1,TRBJ2-2,TRBV6-5,CASRPGTGVPRGNTGELFF
TRBD1,TRBJ2-5,TRBV7-9,CASSLAVGQAQETQYF
TRBD2,TRBJ2-7,TRBV27,CASSFLGQLAGEPYEQYF
TRBD2,TRBJ2-5,TRBV9,CASSYQPGGASRETQYF
TRBD1,TRBJ2-2,TRBV5-1,CASSLGVRQGTGELFF
-,TRBJ2-3,TRBV15,CATSRPGTDTQYF
-,TRBJ1-1,TRBV20-1,CSARVRAPEAFF
TRBD1,TRBJ2-1,TRBV3-1,CASSRDSNEQFF
-,TRBJ2-3,TRBV24-1,CATSDLQGVPDTQYF
TRBD2,TRBJ2-7,TRBV27,CASSPTSGYYEQYF
TRBD1,TRBJ2-6,TRBV7-9,CASRPRTGEETGANVLTF
TRBD1,TRBJ1-1,TRBV5-1,CASSPGDRVVTEAFF
-,TRBJ2-7,TRBV14,CASSPSFSGLYEQYF
TRBD1,TRBJ1-2,TRBV18,CASSPRTGPNYGYTF
TRBD1,TRBJ2-7,TRBV4-1,CASSQWWGQGGEQYF
TRBD2,TRBJ2-1,TRBV14,CASSLAGGLQSEQFF
-,TRBJ2-3,TRBV7-9,CASSLRDSTDTQYF
TRBD2,TRBJ2-1,TRBV29-1,CSVGTSGGLNEQFF
TRBD2,TRBJ2-1,TRBV14,CAGSQERSGASYNEQFF
TRBD2,TRBJ2-5,TRBV28,CASSLSGVETQYF
TRBD1,TRBJ1-2,TRBV6-2/TRBV6-3,CASSYAGGSYGYTF
-,TRBJ1-6,TRBV3-1,CASSQGEGWSPLHF
-,TRBJ2-7,TRBV5-6,CASSLNDPYEQYF
TRBD2,TRBJ2-5,TRBV7-9,CASSPGLAGVGETQYF
TRBD2,TRBJ2-4,TRBV19,CASSARRTSGRGMLAKNIQYF
-,TRBJ2-2,TRBV7-9,CASSQLGGLHTGELFF
-,TRBJ2-3,TRBV20-1,CSARRRARGSADTQYF
-,TRBJ2-1,TRBV3-1,CASSQDPYYNEQFF
TRBD1,TRBJ2-7,TRBV29-1,CSVARGLSYEQYF
-,TRBJ2-7,TRBV28,CASSFTLGGDEQYF
-,TRBJ1-5,TRBV18,CASSSDGGGRPQHF
-,TRBJ2-7,TRBV5-1,CASSFTLTENSYEQYF